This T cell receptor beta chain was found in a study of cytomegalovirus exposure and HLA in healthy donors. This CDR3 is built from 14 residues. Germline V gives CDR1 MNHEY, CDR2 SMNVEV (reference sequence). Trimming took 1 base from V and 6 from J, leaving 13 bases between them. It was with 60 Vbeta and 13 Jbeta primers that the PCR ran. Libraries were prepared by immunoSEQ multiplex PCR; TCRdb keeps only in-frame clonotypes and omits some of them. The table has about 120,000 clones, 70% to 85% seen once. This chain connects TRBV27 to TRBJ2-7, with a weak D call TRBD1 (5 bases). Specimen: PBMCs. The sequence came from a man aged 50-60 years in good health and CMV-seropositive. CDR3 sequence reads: CASSLYQGWAEQYF. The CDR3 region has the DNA TGTGCCAGCAGTTTATACCAGGGATGGGCCGAGCAGTACTTC.